Shown below are 8 T cell receptor beta chains from a single sample sequenced in a study of PD-1 blockade in classical Hodgkin lymphoma. The table came from immunoSEQ multiplex PCR; TCRdb's copy has only in-frame clones and leaves some out. Here the sample spans tens of thousands of clones, around nine tenths being singletons. There was relapse after autologous stem cell transplantation in every patient, and there was variation in brentuximab vedotin exposure. The sequencing here drew on peripheral blood mononuclear cells (PBMCs), taken before the second cycle of nivolumab. The source of these receptors is a human donor with classical Hodgkin lymphoma.

The genes are TRBV6-5 and TRBJ2-3, with D unresolved. Germline V gives CDR1 MNHEY, CDR2 SVGAGI. CDR3 length equals 12 residues. V was clipped by 8 bases and J by 2 bases, with 8 bases between them. The chain's CDR3 is CASGQNTDTQYF. CDR3 bases: TGTGCCAGCGGGCAGAACACAGATACGCAGTATTTT.

The V call is TRBV7-9, the J call TRBJ2-7; no reliable D call. Trimming shortened V by 5 bases and J by 6 bases, and 14 bases separated the two germline ends. Germline CDR1 SEHNR, CDR2 FQNEAQ (reference sequence). The CDR3 spans 13 residues. CDR3 region: CASSHGFRGEQYF. CDR3 in DNA: TGTGCCAGCAGCCATGGCTTTCGCGGCGAGCAGTACTTC.

The J gene is TRBJ1-6, the V gene TRBV14; D not resolved. The CDR3 runs to 13 residues. The germline CDR1 and CDR2 sequences are SGHDN and FVKESK. The V and J ends lost 4 bases and 10 bases respectively, with 11 bases between them. CDR3 bases: TGTGCCAGCAGCCTATCGGAAGGGTCACCCCTCCACTTT. Translation gives CASSLSEGSPLHF.

This rearrangement joins TRBV5-1 to TRBJ2-7; tentatively, D is TRBD1 (6 bases). The CDR3 sequence is 15 residues long. V was clipped by 0 bases and J by 3 bases, with 13 bases between them. The germline gives CDR1 SGHRS, CDR2 YFSETQ. CDR3 sequence: CASSLEGQGNYEQYF. The CDR3 DNA follows: TGCGCCAGCAGCTTGGAGGGTCAGGGGAACTACGAGCAGTACTTC.

This clone was recorded once. V is TRBV5-1 and J is TRBJ1-1; tentative D call: TRBD1 (6 bases). This CDR3 is 15 amino acids long. Germline CDR1 is SGHRS and CDR2 is YFSETQ. The V gene lost 0 bases and the J gene lost 10 bases, with 19 bases spanning the gap. CDR3 in amino acids: CASSLEIPAGGAAFF. CDR3 in DNA: TGCGCCAGCAGCTTGGAGATCCCCGCGGGGGGCGCAGCTTTCTTT.

The chain joins TRBV25-1 to TRBJ1-2, with 10 bases aligning to TRBD1. The V gene's germline CDR1 is MGHDK and CDR2 SYGVNS. V was clipped by 4 bases and J by 5 bases; unmatched bases: 7. The CDR3 length is 15 residues. The CDR3, as DNA: TGTGCCAGCAGTGGCCGGGACAGGGGAATGTATGGCTACACCTTC. Translating gives CASSGRDRGMYGYTF.

This chain uses TRBV27 with TRBJ2-3; 10 bases line up with TRBD1. The CDR3 consists of 16 residues. From germline, CDR1 is MNHEY and CDR2 SMNVEV (reference sequence). J lost 6 bases, V lost 0 bases, and 6 bases had no gene match. As DNA, the CDR3 is TGTGCCAGCAGTTTATCTCGACAGGGGGCTAAGGATACGCAGTATTTT. Translation gives CASSLSRQGAKDTQYF.

The rearrangement links TRBV7-9 to TRBJ2-3; 8 bases agree with TRBD2. With 5 bases clipped from V and 4 bases from J, the junction kept 8 bases outside the gene matches. CDR1 and CDR2 from the germline V gene are SEHNR and FQNEAQ (reference sequence). This CDR3 is 15 amino acids long. In nucleotides, the CDR3 is TGTGCCAGCAGCATACTAGCGGACTCCGCAGATACGCAGTATTTT. It specifies CASSILADSADTQYF.